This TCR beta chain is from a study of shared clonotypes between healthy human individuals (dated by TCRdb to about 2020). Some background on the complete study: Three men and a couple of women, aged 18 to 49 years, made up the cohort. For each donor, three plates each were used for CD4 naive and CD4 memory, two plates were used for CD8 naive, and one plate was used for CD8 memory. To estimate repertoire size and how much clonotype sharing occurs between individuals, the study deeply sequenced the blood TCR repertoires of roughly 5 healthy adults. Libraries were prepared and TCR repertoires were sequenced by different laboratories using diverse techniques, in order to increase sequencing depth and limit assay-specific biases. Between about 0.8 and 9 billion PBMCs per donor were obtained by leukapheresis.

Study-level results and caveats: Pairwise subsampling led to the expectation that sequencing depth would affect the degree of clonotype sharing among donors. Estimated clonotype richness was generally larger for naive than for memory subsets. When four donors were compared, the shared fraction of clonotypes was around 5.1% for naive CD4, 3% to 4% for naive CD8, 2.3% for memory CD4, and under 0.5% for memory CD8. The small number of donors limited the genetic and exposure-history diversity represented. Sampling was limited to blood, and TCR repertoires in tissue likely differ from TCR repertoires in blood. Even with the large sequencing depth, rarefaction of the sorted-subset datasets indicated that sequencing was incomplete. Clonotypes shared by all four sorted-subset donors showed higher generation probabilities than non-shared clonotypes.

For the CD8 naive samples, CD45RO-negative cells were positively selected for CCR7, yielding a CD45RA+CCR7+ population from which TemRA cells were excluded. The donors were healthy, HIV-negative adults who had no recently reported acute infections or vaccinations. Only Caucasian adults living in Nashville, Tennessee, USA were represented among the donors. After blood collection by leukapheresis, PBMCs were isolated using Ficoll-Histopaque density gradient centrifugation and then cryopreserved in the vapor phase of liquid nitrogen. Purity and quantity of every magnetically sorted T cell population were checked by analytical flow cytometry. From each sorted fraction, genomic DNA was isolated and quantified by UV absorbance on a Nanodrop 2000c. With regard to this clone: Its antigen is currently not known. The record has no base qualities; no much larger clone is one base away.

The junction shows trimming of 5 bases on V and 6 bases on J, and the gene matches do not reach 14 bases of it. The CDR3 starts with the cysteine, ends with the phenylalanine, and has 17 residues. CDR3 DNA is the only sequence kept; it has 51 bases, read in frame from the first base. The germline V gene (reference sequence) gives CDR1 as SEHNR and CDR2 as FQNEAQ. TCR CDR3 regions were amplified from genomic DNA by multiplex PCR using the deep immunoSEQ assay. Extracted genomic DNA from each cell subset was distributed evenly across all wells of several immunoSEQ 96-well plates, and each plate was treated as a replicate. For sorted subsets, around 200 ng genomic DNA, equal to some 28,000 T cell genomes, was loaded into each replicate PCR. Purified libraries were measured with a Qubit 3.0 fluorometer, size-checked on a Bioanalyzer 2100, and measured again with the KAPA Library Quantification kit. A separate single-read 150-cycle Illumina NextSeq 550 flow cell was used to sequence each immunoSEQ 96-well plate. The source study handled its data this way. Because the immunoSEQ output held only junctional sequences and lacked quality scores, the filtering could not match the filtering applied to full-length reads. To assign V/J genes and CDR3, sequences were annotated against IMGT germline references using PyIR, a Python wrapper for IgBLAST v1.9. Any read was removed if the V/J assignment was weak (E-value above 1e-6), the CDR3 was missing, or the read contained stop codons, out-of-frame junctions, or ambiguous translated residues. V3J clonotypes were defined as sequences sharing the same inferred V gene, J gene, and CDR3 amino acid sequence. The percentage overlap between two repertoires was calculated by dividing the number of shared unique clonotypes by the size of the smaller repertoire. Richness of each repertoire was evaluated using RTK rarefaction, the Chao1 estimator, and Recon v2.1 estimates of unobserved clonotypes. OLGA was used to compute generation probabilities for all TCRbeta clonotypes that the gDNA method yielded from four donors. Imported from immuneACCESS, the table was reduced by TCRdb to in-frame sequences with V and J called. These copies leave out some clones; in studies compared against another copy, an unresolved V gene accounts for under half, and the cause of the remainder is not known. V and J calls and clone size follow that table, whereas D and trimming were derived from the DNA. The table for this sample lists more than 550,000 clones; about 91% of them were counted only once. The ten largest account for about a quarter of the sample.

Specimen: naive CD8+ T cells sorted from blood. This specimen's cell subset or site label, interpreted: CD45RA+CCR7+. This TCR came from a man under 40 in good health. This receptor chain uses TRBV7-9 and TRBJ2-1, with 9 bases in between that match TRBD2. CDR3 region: CASSALAGTSFGNEQFF. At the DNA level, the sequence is TGTGCCAGCAGCGCCTTGGCCGGGACTAGCTTTGGCAATGAGCAGTTCTTC.